This TCR beta chain stems from a study of T cell changes during pregnancy in multiple sclerosis. Method: immunoSEQ multiplex PCR; TCRdb's copy keeps in-frame clones and lacks some. The sample includes approximately 100,000 clones, around 94% seen only once; the top ten take approximately 1.2%. The germline V and J ends were trimmed by 6 bases and 10 bases, with 12 bases remaining between them. Germline CDR1 MDHEN, CDR2 SYDVKM. The CDR3 loop spans 11 amino acids. This receptor was identified in a female donor with multiple sclerosis, enrolled in a pregnancy study. The chain carries TRBV28 and TRBJ1-1, with D perhaps TRBD1 (6 bases). The input for sequencing was peripheral blood, taken in the second trimester of pregnancy. The CDR3 DNA sequence: TGTGCCAGCAGCTACCCCAGGGGAGCTTTCTTT. Its translation is CASSYPRGAFF.